The following is a T cell receptor beta chain sequence with its context. This entry comes from a study of blood T cell repertoires in COVID-19. On the study more broadly: Some COVID-19 samples were acute and others convalescent; all came from the United States, Italy and Spain. The analysed material was cDNA or gDNA that came from T cells, B-cell-depleted T cells, or PBMCs.

As processed by the authors: Nucleated cell counts were estimated from reference gene primer amplification. Libraries were prepared by immunoSEQ multiplex PCR; TCRdb keeps only in-frame clonotypes and omits some of them. The DNA gave D and trimming, while V, J and clone size come from that table. The sample has 120,000 or so clones; 80% to 90% are singletons. This CDR3 is 13 amino acids long. Germline V gives CDR1 SGHDN, CDR2 FVKESK. Trimming removed 6 bases at V and 8 bases at J, with 14 bases between. The clonotype originates from a woman between 55 and 75 years old with acute or convalescent COVID-19. Sample: peripheral blood. The genes are TRBV14 and TRBJ2-4; a weak D match, TRBD2 (5 bases). The CDR3 region has the DNA TGTGCCAGCAGTCCTTCGGGGTGGGACATTCAGTACTTC. As protein: CASSPSGWDIQYF.